The TCR beta chain described here comes from a study of T cells in Graves' hyperthyroidism and ophthalmopathy. Study information: Peripheral blood specimens were obtained at initial diagnosis, prior to any treatment.

This clonotype has only a few counts. Its specificity is unknown. A much larger clone sits a single nucleotide away, making a read error possible. Study-wide results and limits: Ophthalmopathy got predicted by the model a median roughly six months before its onset. Within blood appeared most thyroid clonotypes that had expanded above 0.001.

The germline gives CDR1 MNHEY, CDR2 SMNVEV (reference sequence). This CDR3 is 16 amino acids long. Fresh peripheral blood, 8 to 10 ml, was the source of the PBMCs. Researchers amplified the TCR beta CDR3 regions from RNA transcripts. First-round RT-PCR with HTBI primers amplified the TCR CDR3 region. TCRdb fed the multiplex PCR reads into MiXCR, producing one record per CDR3 protein. The data contain fewer than 350,000 distinct CDR3 sequences, around 20% of them singletons. The sample taken for sequencing was blood. This clonotype originated in a middle-aged man with Graves' ophthalmopathy. The chain carries TRBV27 and TRBJ1-5; TRBD1 might be the D (6 bases). The CDR3 sequence is CTSSSLSTGSNQPQHF. CDR3 DNA sequence: TGTACCAGCAGTTCATTGTCTACAGGGAGCAATCAGCCCCAGCATTTT.